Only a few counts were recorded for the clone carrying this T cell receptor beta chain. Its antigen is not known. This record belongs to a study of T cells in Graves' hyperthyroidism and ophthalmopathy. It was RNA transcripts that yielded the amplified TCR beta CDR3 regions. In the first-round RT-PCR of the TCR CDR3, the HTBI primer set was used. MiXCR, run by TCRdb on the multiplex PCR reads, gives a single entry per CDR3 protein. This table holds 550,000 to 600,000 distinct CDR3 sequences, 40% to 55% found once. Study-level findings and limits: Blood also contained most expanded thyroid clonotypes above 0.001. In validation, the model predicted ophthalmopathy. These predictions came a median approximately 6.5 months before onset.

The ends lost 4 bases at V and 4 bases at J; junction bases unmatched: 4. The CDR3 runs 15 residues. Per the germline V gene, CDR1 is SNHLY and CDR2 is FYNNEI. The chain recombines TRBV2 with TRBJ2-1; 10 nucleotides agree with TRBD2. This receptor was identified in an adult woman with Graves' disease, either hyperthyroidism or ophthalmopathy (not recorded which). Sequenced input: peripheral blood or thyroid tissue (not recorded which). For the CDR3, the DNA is TGTGCCAGCAGTGTGCAGCGGGAGGGATACAATGAGCAGTTCTTC. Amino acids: CASSVQREGYNEQFF.